This T cell receptor beta chain was found in a study of T cell responses to AZD1222 COVID-19 vaccine. Clones were sequenced by immunoSEQ multiplex PCR, and TCRdb holds only the in-frame ones, with some missing. The sample has fewer than 150,000 clones; around 90% are singletons. In germline, CDR1 is SGDLS, CDR2 YYNGEE. Trimming stripped 0 bases from V and 5 bases from J, with 9 bases between. The CDR3 consists of 14 residues. The rearrangement joins TRBV9 to TRBJ2-1; no clear D. The clonotype originates from an adult who received the AZD1222 COVID-19 vaccine. Sequencing used peripheral blood, obtained 28 days after the second AZD1222 dose. CDR3 sequence reads: CASSVAGQNNEQFF. The CDR3 bases are TGTGCCAGCAGCGTAGCCGGCCAGAACAATGAGCAGTTCTTC.